These 29 T cell receptor beta chains came from one sample sequenced in a study of metastatic and nonmetastatic thyroid tumors. Through MiXCR, TCRdb re-clonotyped the PCR reads. The table shows 30,000 to 40,000 clones, with less than 30% occurring only once. Each patient came to thyroid surgery without any prior treatment (of any kind). Sequences were obtained from blood. All receptors come from a female donor with papillary thyroid cancer or a benign thyroid nodule (not recorded which). Some clones in this sample may be carry-over from other donors' samples.

This clone has more than one count but fewer than ten. The chain joins TRBV6-9 to TRBJ2-1, with a tentative D call TRBD2 (5 bases). This CDR3 has 13 amino acids. Germline CDR1 is MNHGY and CDR2 is SVAAGI. Trimming left V 0 bases short and J 7 bases short, with 7 bases between. CDR3 DNA sequence: TGTGCCAGCAGTTATTCAAGGGAGAATGAGCAGTTCTTC. Protein: CASSYSRENEQFF.

This clone has at least ten counts. V is TRBV20-1 and J is TRBJ2-5; TRBD1 or TRBD2 may be the D gene (7 bases each). The CDR3 extends over 12 amino acids. Germline assignment: CDR1 DFQATT and CDR2 SNEGSKA (reference sequence). V was trimmed by 4 bases and J by 7 bases, leaving 13 bases between them. CDR3 loop: CSANRGGVTQYF. CDR3 coding DNA: TGCAGTGCTAACAGGGGAGGGGTGACCCAGTACTTC.

CDR3 DNA: TGTGCCAGCAGTGAAGGAGGCGGGATTAGCACAGATACGCAGTATTTT. Translating it yields CASSEGGGISTDTQYF. The chain combines TRBV25-1 with TRBJ2-3; TRBD2 is a possible D gene (6 bases). Trimming pared 2 bases from V and 0 bases from J, leaving 12 bases between. This CDR3 is 16 amino acids long. Per the germline V gene, CDR1 is MGHDK and CDR2 is SYGVNS.

This chain links TRBV27 with TRBJ2-1; D perhaps matches TRBD1 (5 bases). The CDR3 consists of 14 residues. Per germline, CDR1 MNHEY and CDR2 SMNVEV (reference sequence). Trimming removed 0 bases from V and 6 bases from J, with 9 bases in between. In DNA form, the CDR3 reads TGTGCCAGCAGTTTATCCAGGGAAGTCAATGAGCAGTTCTTC. It yields the protein CASSLSREVNEQFF.

The chain combines TRBV18 with TRBJ1-1; maybe TRBD1 (6 bases). Trimming removed 6 bases at V and 8 bases at J, with 13 bases between. Germline CDR1 is KGHSH and CDR2 is LQKENI. The CDR3 extends over 12 amino acids. CDR3: CASSQGSGEAFF. The CDR3 DNA is TGTGCCAGCTCCCAGGGGTCAGGGGAAGCTTTCTTT.

This chain links TRBV20-1 with TRBJ2-1, with D unresolved. Between the trimmed V and J ends, which lost 6 bases and 4 bases, there was a span of 13 bases. The CDR3 contains 13 residues. Germline V gene data show CDR1 as DFQATT and CDR2 as SNEGSKA (reference sequence). The DNA of the CDR3 is TGCAGTGCCCCGAGACAAGCGTACAATGAGCAGTTCTTC. Amino acids: CSAPRQAYNEQFF.

This clone was recorded at least ten times. The rearrangement joins TRBV24-1 to TRBJ1-4, with 10 bases fitting TRBD1. Germline V lookup: CDR1 KGHDR, CDR2 SFDVKD. J was trimmed by 3 bases and V by 4 bases; bases with no gene match: 1. The CDR3 consists of 15 residues. CDR3 loop: CATSDGQGANEKLFF. CDR3 sequence (DNA): TGTGCCACCAGTGACGGACAGGGGGCTAATGAAAAACTGTTTTTT.

There are a few counts of this clone. Germline is not matched at one junction end, which may reflect a read error. This same CDR3 is encoded by further DNA sequences in the sample. This sequence joins TRBV6-1 and TRBJ2-3; D remains ambiguous. Germline V gives CDR1 MNHNS, CDR2 SASEGT. CDR3 length equals 15 residues. The CDR3 here is CASSREPSMSDTQYF. The CDR3, as DNA: TGTGCTAGCAGTCGAGAACCGTCAATGTCAGATACGCAGTATTTT.

This clone was counted at least ten times. The chain joins TRBV6-1 to TRBJ2-7; possibly TRBD1 or TRBD2 for D (6 bases each). The length of the CDR3 is 15 residues. V lost 8 bases and J 0 bases, leaving 17 bases between the germline ends. CDR1 is MNHNS, CDR2 SASEGT, per germline. The CDR3 DNA reads as TGTGCCAGCGCCCTGTTGGGGGGCGTCTCCTACGAGCAGTACTTC. Translation gives CASALLGGVSYEQYF.

This clone was counted a few times. The rearrangement links TRBV6-4 to TRBJ2-6, with TRBD2 matching over 8 bases. Germline CDR1 MRHNA, CDR2 SNTAGT. V trimming: 2 bases; J trimming: 2 bases; junction bases outside the gene matches: 2. The CDR3 covers 16 residues. In DNA, the CDR3 is TGTGCCAGCAGTGACACGGGGGGGGCTGGGGCCAACGTCCTGACTTTC. The encoded protein is CASSDTGGAGANVLTF.

To note about this clone: Lacking the conserved final phenylalanine or tryptophan, this CDR3 likely reflects a read error. This chain joins TRBV4-1 and TRBJ2-1, with D possibly being TRBD1 (6 bases). CDR3 length: 16 residues. V dropped 6 bases and J dropped 4 bases, with 19 bases sitting between them. Germline CDR1 MGHRA, CDR2 YSYEKL. The CDR3 bases are TGCGCCAGCAGGCAGGGGACAACTGGGTCTTACAATGAGCAGTTCTCC. As protein: CASRQGTTGSYNEQFS.

This clone was counted many times. This chain links TRBV27 with TRBJ2-2; 13 bases fit TRBD2. The CDR3 is 15 amino acids. V gave up 7 bases and J gave up 5 bases; unmatched junction bases: 4. Per germline, CDR1 MNHEY and CDR2 SMNVEV (reference sequence). CDR3 in amino acids: CASTGLAGETGELFF. The CDR3 nucleotides read TGTGCCAGCACCGGACTAGCGGGAGAGACCGGGGAGCTGTTTTTT.

J is TRBJ1-1 and V is TRBV19; no clear D. Germline V CDR1 and CDR2: LNHDA, SQIVND (reference sequence). The CDR3 sequence is 14 residues long. The V gene lost 3 bases and the J gene lost 2 bases, with 10 bases spanning the gap. The CDR3 region is CASSIPPSNTEAFF. The CDR3 DNA reads TGTGCCAGTAGTATTCCACCCAGCAACACTGAAGCTTTCTTT.

Many counts were recorded for this clone. The rearrangement uses TRBV10-1 and TRBJ1-2; D not certain. CDR1 is WNHNN, CDR2 SYGVQD, per germline (reference sequence). CDR3 length: 13 amino acids. Trimming took off 2 bases at V and 8 bases at J, with 12 bases between the two ends. The CDR3: CASSEGSNRGYTF. The DNA of the CDR3 is TGCGCCAGCAGTGAGGGGAGTAATAGGGGCTACACCTTC.

The chain is built from TRBV7-2 and TRBJ1-2; D is unresolved. CDR3 length equals 13 residues. V lost 1 base and J lost 6, with 9 bases in between. Germline V gives CDR1 SGHTA, CDR2 FQGNSA. The CDR3 DNA is TGTGCCAGCAGCTTAGGTTATGACGATGGCTACACCTTC. This encodes CASSLGYDDGYTF.

The rearrangement uses TRBV4-2 and TRBJ2-3; D may be TRBD1 or TRBD2 (6 bases each). CDR3 length: 14 amino acids. The V gene lost 4 bases and the J gene lost 4 bases, with 12 bases spanning the gap. Looked up from germline, CDR1 is LGHNA and CDR2 is YNFKEQ. In nucleotides, the CDR3 is TGTGCCAGCAGCCTAAAGGGGGAGGCAGATACGCAGTATTTT. Residues: CASSLKGEADTQYF.

In regard to this clone: Relative to the germline gene, one junction end is altered; a read error may explain this. The chain combines TRBV15 with TRBJ2-5, with a weak D call TRBD2 (6 bases). The CDR3 has 15 residues. CDR1 and CDR2 (germline): LNHNV, YYDKDF (reference sequence). CDR3 bases: TGTGCCACCATCAGAGATTATCAGGGAGGAGACACCCAGTACTTC. This encodes CATIRDYQGGDTQYF.

Concerning this clone: A much more abundant neighbour one base away suggests this may be a read error. The chain links TRBV5-4 to TRBJ2-3; 10 bases match TRBD2. The CDR3 loop spans 16 amino acids. The germline V gene encodes CDR1 SGHNT and CDR2 YYREEE (reference sequence). CDR3: CASSLASGGITDTQYF. Here the CDR3 DNA reads TGCGCCAGCAGCTTGGCTAGCGGGGGAATAACAGATACGCAGTATTTT.

The table lists this clone with many counts. The chain combines TRBV7-9 with TRBJ2-7; 9 bases fit TRBD1. CDR3 size: 15 residues. Looked up from germline, CDR1 is SEHNR and CDR2 is FQNEAQ (reference sequence). J was trimmed by 3 bases and V by 5 bases; bases with no gene match: 8. CDR3 protein: CASSPGQGRDYEQYF. CDR3 DNA: TGTGCCAGCAGCCCGGGACAGGGAAGAGACTACGAGCAGTACTTC.

This clone was detected ten times or more. The chain is built from TRBV19 and TRBJ2-3, with D uncertain. With 10 bases removed from V and 0 bases from J, the gap between germline ends came to 11 bases. This CDR3 region has 13 residues. Germline CDR1 is LNHDA and CDR2 is SQIVND (reference sequence). CDR3 sequence (DNA): TGTGCCACTGAGAAGTCTAGCACAGATACGCAGTATTTT. Translation: CATEKSSTDTQYF. Complete variable domain (other parts from reference TRBV19 and TRBJ2-3): DGGITQSPKYLFRKEGQNVTLSCEQNLNHDAMYWYRQDPGQGLRLIYYSQIVNDFQKGDIAEGYSVSREKKESFPLTVTSAQKNPTAFYLCATEKSSTDTQYFGPGTRLTVL.

This sequence joins TRBV24-1 and TRBJ2-1; a weak D match, TRBD2 (6 bases). Trimming left V 4 bases short and J 0 bases short, with 21 bases between. There are 19 residues in the CDR3. Germline assignment: CDR1 KGHDR and CDR2 SFDVKD. The CDR3 reads CATSETASRGRSSYNEQFF. The CDR3 nucleotides read TGTGCCACCAGTGAGACGGCATCTAGAGGGAGGAGCTCCTACAATGAGCAGTTCTTC.

V gene TRBV5-1 combines with J gene TRBJ1-3; D perhaps matches TRBD1 (5 bases). Germline V gene lookup returns CDR1 SGHRS and CDR2 YFSETQ. This CDR3 region has 15 residues. V dropped 3 bases and J dropped 2 bases, with 12 bases sitting between them. CDR3 sequence (DNA): TGCGCCAGCAGCTCCCAGGGTGACACTGGAAACACCATATATTTT. The encoded protein is CASSSQGDTGNTIYF.

This clone has a count of ten or more. This chain connects TRBV10-1 to TRBJ2-2; D not resolved. CDR3 size: 13 residues. Germline V gene sequence: CDR1 WNHNN, CDR2 SYGVQD (reference sequence). V lost 2 bases, J lost 3 bases, and 4 bases lay in between. The DNA of the CDR3 is TGCGCCAGCAGTGAGACATACACCGGGGAGCTGTTTTTT. As protein: CASSETYTGELFF.

This clone was counted ten times or more. The rearrangement joins TRBV24-1 to TRBJ1-4, with 11 bases lining up with TRBD1. CDR1 is KGHDR, CDR2 SFDVKD, per germline. There are 15 residues in the CDR3. Unmatched junction bases numbered 7, after V lost 7 bases and J lost 7 bases. CDR3 DNA: TGTGCCACCAGCCCCGGACAGGGGGCTTTTGAAAAACTGTTTTTT. Amino acids: CATSPGQGAFEKLFF.

The chain has TRBV19 and TRBJ1-3; D remains ambiguous. The germline V and J ends were trimmed by 8 bases and 4 bases, with 15 bases remaining between them. From germline, CDR1 is LNHDA and CDR2 SQIVND (reference sequence). The CDR3 totals 14 residues. CDR3: CASWPKEAGNTIYF. CDR3 coding DNA: TGTGCCAGTTGGCCCAAAGAAGCCGGAAACACCATATATTTT.

The chain links TRBV2 to TRBJ2-7; D perhaps matches TRBD2 (6 bases). The CDR3 has 16 amino acids. The germline gives CDR1 SNHLY, CDR2 FYNNEI. Trimming stripped 0 bases from V and 1 base from J, with 13 bases between. The CDR3: CASSEAVSGKSYEQYF. DNA of the CDR3: TGTGCCAGCAGTGAAGCGGTTAGCGGAAAGTCCTACGAGCAGTACTTC.

Points on this clone: The sample carries other DNA sequences with the same CDR3. V usage is TRBV19 and J usage is TRBJ1-2; D is ambiguous. Germline loops: CDR1 LNHDA, CDR2 SQIVND (reference sequence). The ends were cut back, 6 bases at V and 6 bases at J, with 20 bases in the middle. The CDR3 extends over 15 amino acids. The CDR3 sequence: CASSQRSRSIDGYTF. The CDR3 DNA follows: TGTGCCAGTAGCCAGAGATCGAGGTCGATAGATGGCTACACCTTC. The whole variable domain, remainder taken from reference TRBV19 and TRBJ1-2, is DGGITQSPKYLFRKEGQNVTLSCEQNLNHDAMYWYRQDPGQGLRLIYYSQIVNDFQKGDIAEGYSVSREKKESFPLTVTSAQKNPTAFYLCASSQRSRSIDGYTFGSGTRLTVV.

By share, this clone ranks as medium-sized. The chain carries TRBV6-2 or TRBV6-3 and TRBJ1-5; D is unclear. From germline, CDR1 is MNHEY and CDR2 SVGEGT. The V end was cut by 0 bases, the J end by 7 bases, with 7 bases between. The CDR3 length is 13 residues. The chain's CDR3 is CASSYSGLQPQHF. CDR3 in DNA: TGTGCCAGCAGTTACTCAGGGCTACAGCCCCAGCATTTT.

The gene calls are TRBV12-3 or TRBV12-4 and TRBJ1-2, with a possible D match to TRBD1 (6 bases). This CDR3 is built from 13 residues. Trimming cost V 3 bases and J 6 bases, with 11 bases left between them. Written as DNA, the CDR3 is TGTGCCAGCAGTTTGGGGGGCGCGAATGGCTACACCTTC. It encodes CASSLGGANGYTF.